This T cell receptor (beta chain) comes out of a study of shared clonotypes between healthy human individuals. Study details: Used for every donor were three CD4 naive, three CD4 memory, two CD8 naive and one CD8 memory plate.

This table comes from immunoSEQ multiplex PCR, and its TCRdb copy is limited to in-frame clones, with some not included. The repertoire has roughly 640,000 clones, around 74% of them found once; the top ten carry approximately 1.7%. The CDR3 loop spans 14 amino acids. Per the germline V gene, CDR1 is SGHNT and CDR2 is YYREEE (reference sequence). With V trimmed by 0 bases and J by 7 bases, 3 bases remained unmatched. This chain joins TRBV5-4 and TRBJ2-1; 8 bases are shared with TRBD1. Sequenced input: memory CD4+ T cells sorted from blood. As for subset: CD45RA-negative fraction. This clonotype originated in a woman in her twenties or thirties in good health. Here the CDR3 DNA reads TGTGCCAGCAGCTTGGGGACAGGGTGGAATGAGCAGTTCTTC. Residues: CASSLGTGWNEQFF.